Listed here are 17 T cell receptor beta chains from one sample, sequenced in a study of T cells in Graves' hyperthyroidism and ophthalmopathy. RNA transcripts provided the source from which TCR beta CDR3 regions were amplified. With the HTBI primer set, the TCR CDR3 went through a first round of RT-PCR. TCRdb reprocessed the multiplex PCR reads with MiXCR, giving one entry per CDR3 protein. Altogether some 570,000 distinct CDR3 sequences are present, 12% to 15% being singletons, with the ten largest covering roughly 7.7%. Sequenced input: blood. These receptor sequences come from a young woman with Graves' ophthalmopathy.

This clonotype has a handful of counts. This may arise from a read error, as a much more abundant clone is one base away. This rearrangement joins TRBV28 to TRBJ2-3; TRBD2 might be the D (5 bases). V was pared by 6 bases and J by 1 base, with 17 bases between. From germline, CDR1 is MDHEN and CDR2 SYDVKM. There are 16 residues in the CDR3. This chain's CDR3 is CASSLPMELGTDTQYF. DNA for the CDR3: TGTGCCAGCAGCCTCCCCATGGAACTAGGCACAGATACGCAGTATTTT.

The table lists this clonotype with many counts. The genes are TRBV2 and TRBJ2-5, with D possibly being TRBD1 (6 bases). This CDR3 has 14 amino acids. Trimming left V 0 bases short and J 4 bases short, with 9 bases between. The germline gives CDR1 SNHLY, CDR2 FYNNEI. CDR3 DNA sequence: TGTGCCAGCAGTGAAGCCCCAGGGGCAGAGACCCAGTACTTC. Translating gives CASSEAPGAETQYF.

The V call is TRBV4-1, the J call TRBJ2-3; perhaps TRBD2 as D (7 bases). The germline CDR1 and CDR2 sequences are MGHRA and YSYEKL. The CDR3 is made up of 16 amino acids. V was pared by 4 bases and J by 2 bases, with 16 bases between. CDR3 in DNA: TGCGCCAGCAGCCCAAGGGGGGGGGGTCCCACAGATACGCAGTATTTT. It yields the protein CASSPRGGGPTDTQYF.

This clonotype has a handful of counts. The gene calls are TRBV20-1 and TRBJ2-5; D remains ambiguous. The germline V gene has CDR1 DFQATT and CDR2 SNEGSKA (reference sequence). This CDR3 contains 12 residues. The V end was cut by 3 bases, the J end by 1 base, with 6 bases between. CDR3 region: CSARALQETQYF. The CDR3 bases are TGCAGTGCTAGGGCCCTCCAAGAGACCCAGTACTTC.

Points on this clonotype: Compared with germline, one end of the junction differs, possibly owing to a read error. This chain uses TRBV6-1 with TRBJ1-1, with 7 bases aligning to TRBD1. This CDR3 contains 16 residues. The germline gives CDR1 MNHNS, CDR2 SASEGT. The CDR3 sequence: CASSLKLTGPNAEAFF. DNA for the CDR3: TGTGCCAGCAGTCTTAAATTGACAGGGCCGAACGCTGAAGCTTTCTTT.

This clonotype was found many times. The J gene is TRBJ1-2, the V gene TRBV20-1; the D gene is possibly TRBD1 (6 bases). The V gene lost 0 bases and the J gene lost 0 bases, with 11 bases spanning the gap. This CDR3 comprises 15 residues. Germline CDR1 and CDR2: DFQATT and SNEGSKA (reference sequence). This CDR3 is CSARDVTGTNYGYTF. CDR3 in DNA: TGCAGTGCTAGAGATGTGACAGGAACTAACTATGGCTACACCTTC.

The J gene is TRBJ1-2, the V gene TRBV3-1; a weak D match, TRBD1 (6 bases). This CDR3 has 14 amino acids. CDR1 and CDR2 (germline): LGHDT, YNNKEL (reference sequence). V was trimmed by 4 bases and J by 4 bases, leaving 13 bases between them. CDR3 nucleotide sequence: TGTGCCAGCAGCCCGGGGGGGCAGGCCTATGGCTACACCTTC. Protein sequence: CASSPGGQAYGYTF.

This chain links TRBV5-1 with TRBJ2-4; TRBD1 agrees at 8 bases. Germline-derived CDR1 and CDR2 are SGHRS and YFSETQ. There are 17 residues in the CDR3. After removal of 0 bases from V and 5 bases from J, the junction contained 10 bases not matched to a gene. Here the CDR3 reads CASSLAIGQGGENIQYF. In DNA, the CDR3 is TGCGCCAGCAGCTTGGCTATCGGACAGGGAGGTGAAAACATTCAGTACTTC.

This clonotype was found many times. V is TRBV20-1 and J is TRBJ2-3, with 7 bases matching TRBD1. This CDR3 spans 15 amino acids. V was pared by 6 bases and J by 2 bases, with 11 bases of the junction left unmatched. Germline V CDR1 and CDR2: DFQATT, SNEGSKA (reference sequence). The CDR3 sequence: CSASTGTDFTDTQYF. The CDR3 DNA follows: TGCAGTGCCAGTACCGGGACAGACTTCACAGATACGCAGTATTTT.

The sample holds many counts of this clonotype. The chain is built from TRBV13 and TRBJ2-3; tentatively, D is TRBD2 (5 bases). V was trimmed by 4 bases and J by 9 bases, leaving 20 bases between them. The CDR3 totals 15 residues. Germline CDR1 is PRHDT and CDR2 is FYEKMQ (reference sequence). As DNA, the CDR3 is TGTGCCAGCAGCTCATGGGGAGAACTACAACGGACGCAGTATTTT. Protein sequence: CASSSWGELQRTQYF.

This clonotype has at least ten counts. This chain joins TRBV12-3 or TRBV12-4 and TRBJ2-6, with a weak D call TRBD1 (6 bases). The CDR3 consists of 20 residues. V was cut by 5 bases and J by 1 base, with 24 bases left in between. The CDR3 DNA sequence: TGTGCCAGCAGTACCTCGGGACACGTGAACCGAGGGTCTGGGGCCAACGTCCTGACTTTC. It is translated as CASSTSGHVNRGSGANVLTF.

This clonotype came up many times. J is TRBJ2-5 and V is TRBV7-2; D might be TRBD1 or TRBD2, each matching 6 bases. Trimming stripped 0 bases from V and 1 base from J, with 15 bases between. The CDR3 contains 17 residues. Germline CDR1 is SGHTA and CDR2 is FQGNSA. The chain's CDR3 is CASSLAQGGGLQETQYF. The CDR3 coding sequence is TGTGCCAGCAGCTTAGCACAGGGTGGGGGACTCCAAGAGACCCAGTACTTC.

The table lists this clonotype with a few counts. The gene calls are TRBV15 and TRBJ2-7, with a weak D call TRBD1 (6 bases). V shed 4 bases and J shed 4 bases, with 11 bases lying between them. The CDR3 runs to 13 residues. From germline, CDR1 is LNHNV and CDR2 YYDKDF (reference sequence). CDR3 sequence reads: CATSTKQGYEQYF. CDR3 DNA sequence: TGTGCCACCAGCACCAAACAGGGTTACGAGCAGTACTTC.

This clonotype has just a few counts. The rearrangement links TRBV20-1 to TRBJ2-6; weak D call: TRBD2 (5 bases). Germline-derived CDR1 and CDR2 are DFQATT and SNEGSKA (reference sequence). This CDR3 is 15 amino acids long. V lost 1 base and J 4 bases, leaving 11 bases between the germline ends. The CDR3 DNA follows: TGCAGTGCTAGAGGCCCGGGATCCGGGGCCAACGTCCTGACTTTC. Translating it yields CSARGPGSGANVLTF.

This clonotype has a count of ten or more. The chain carries TRBV28 and TRBJ2-1; TRBD2 agrees at 7 bases. Germline V gene lookup returns CDR1 MDHEN and CDR2 SYDVKM. J was trimmed by 4 bases and V by 4 bases; bases with no gene match: 7. The CDR3 has 15 amino acids. The CDR3 spells CASSSLAGPYNEQFF. The CDR3, as DNA: TGTGCCAGCAGTTCCTTAGCGGGTCCTTACAATGAGCAGTTCTTC.

This clonotype has just one count. The chain employs TRBV10-1 and TRBJ2-1; weak D call: TRBD2 (6 bases). The CDR3 is 16 residues long. Germline CDR1 WNHNN, CDR2 SYGVQD (reference sequence). V lost 2 bases and J lost 5, with 16 bases in between. The CDR3 nucleotides are TGCGCCAGCAGTGAGGCTTTACGGCGGGGTGACAATGAGCAGTTCTTC. It codes for CASSEALRRGDNEQFF.

The gene calls are TRBV4-2 and TRBJ1-5, with D tentatively TRBD1 (6 bases). Germline CDR1 LGHNA, CDR2 YNFKEQ. The ends were cut back, 1 base at V and 4 bases at J, with 20 bases in the middle. This CDR3 region has 18 residues. CDR3 sequence: CASSQAPLVRGINQPQHF. The CDR3 DNA reads TGTGCCAGCAGCCAAGCTCCACTTGTAAGGGGGATAAATCAGCCCCAGCATTTT.